The sequence of this T cell receptor beta chain was determined in a study of blood T cell repertoires in COVID-19 (dated by TCRdb to about 2020). For context, the study as a whole: The collaborator samples originated in the United States, Italy and Spain and spanned the acute and convalescent phases of COVID-19. Nearly every sample came with metadata listing a de-identified subject ID, COVID-19 status, age in years and sex. The material from the prospective study consisted of cDNA or gDNA derived from T cells, B-cell-depleted T cells, or PBMCs. The samples were drawn from the first 160 participants of the ongoing ImmuneRACE study and from 1,254 subjects provided by 6 global collaborators. HLA class I and class II types, where available, came from metadata supplied by the sample provider rather than from assay-based typing. The repertoires were released in a freely available public database meant as a resource for research on the immune response to SARS-CoV-2. Deeply sampled blood TCRbeta repertoires from subjects exposed to, actively infected with, or recovered from COVID-19 were included in the dataset.

Each collaborating institution followed its own protocols to collect whole blood in K2EDTA tubes. For TCRbeta analysis, collaborators shipped samples as frozen whole blood, isolated PBMCs, or DNA extracted from either of those sample types. TCRbeta CDR3 regions were amplified from genomic DNA by means of the immunoSEQ Assay, a bias-controlled multiplex PCR. On the study's bioinformatics: Nucleated cell counts per sample were estimated from amplification of reference gene primers within the assay. Sequence reads were collapsed and filtered to measure the absolute abundance of every unique TCRbeta CDR3 rearrangement. For each sample, productive Simpson clonality was calculated as the square root of Simpson's diversity index across productive rearrangements. TCRdb took this table from immuneACCESS and kept in-frame rearrangements with V and J called. Such tables lack part of the clones; where checked against another copy, unresolved V genes explain under half of the gap, and the rest is unexplained. The DNA gave D and trimming, while V, J and clone size come from that table. The sample table holds about 99,000 clones, of which 90% to 95% were seen once. Roughly 5.6% of the sample is held by the ten biggest clonotypes.

This clone has only one observation. What antigen it recognizes has not been identified. There are no base qualities to consult, and no much larger clone falls within one base. Summary of the overall study and its limitations: Clinical and demographic metadata were provided uncurated, with the amount varying by source and participant.

The junction carries 23 bases between V and J, which are trimmed by 3 bases and 5 bases respectively. The CDR3 runs 17 amino acids, cysteine and phenylalanine included. Kept here is only the CDR3 DNA, which spans 51 bases and is read in frame from base 1. From the germline V gene, CDR1 is SGDLS and CDR2 is YYNGEE. The material sequenced was peripheral blood. This TCR was sampled from a human donor in a cohort sampled during active COVID-19. The rearrangement joined TRBV9 to TRBJ2-5, and the D gene may be TRBD2, 6 bases matching. The sequence in DNA is TGTGCCAGCAGCGCCCCCAGACGGAGGGCAGGTATCGAGACCCAGTACTTC. This yields the protein CASSAPRRRAGIETQYF.